Presented here are 25 T cell receptor beta chains from one specimen sequenced in a study of identical twins. TCRdb re-derived calls from the 5' RACE reads in MiXCR, one entry per CDR3 protein. The table lists nearly 900,000 distinct CDR3 sequences, around 12% of them singletons. The sample was also linked to a second study, of yellow fever vaccine responses in identical twins.

Sequenced input: PBMCs. The receptors come from a woman aged 18-35 years in good health.

This clonotype was found once. This chain connects TRBV5-1 to TRBJ2-5; D may be TRBD1 (6 bases). V was shortened by 3 bases and J by 4 bases, with 16 bases between the two germline ends. CDR1 and CDR2 from the germline V gene are SGHRS and YFSETQ. The CDR3 consists of 15 residues. CDR3 coding DNA: TGCGCCAGCAGCTCGGGACAAACCCTAAGAGAGACCCAGTACTTC. Its protein is CASSSGQTLRETQYF.

This clonotype was picked up a small number of times. This chain uses TRBV6-5 with TRBJ1-2; D is unclear. This CDR3 is 14 amino acids long. Trimming shortened V by 4 bases and J by 2 bases, and 11 bases separated the two germline ends. CDR1 and CDR2 from the germline V gene are MNHEY and SVGAGI. Here the CDR3 DNA reads TGTGCCAGCAGTTCGCAGGAGGCCAACTATGGCTACACCTTC. Protein product: CASSSQEANYGYTF.

This clonotype was observed a handful of times. The gene calls are TRBV12-3 or TRBV12-4 and TRBJ1-2; D ambiguous. V lost 7 bases and J 0 bases, leaving 9 bases between the germline ends. The CDR3 totals 13 residues. CDR3 sequence (DNA): TGTGCCAGCACCACGGGGACTAACTATGGCTACACCTTC. Protein: CASTTGTNYGYTF.

The chain combines TRBV3-1 with TRBJ2-5; D uncertain. V was clipped by 2 bases and J by 2 bases, with 12 bases between them. The germline gives CDR1 LGHDT, CDR2 YNNKEL (reference sequence). CDR3 length: 15 residues. As DNA, the CDR3 is TGTGCCAGCAGCCAACAATGGCAGATACAAGAGACCCAGTACTTC. It is translated as CASSQQWQIQETQYF.

This clonotype was detected a few times. The chain carries TRBV11-2 and TRBJ1-2, with a tentative D call TRBD1 (6 bases). Germline V gives CDR1 SGHAT, CDR2 FQNNGV. Trimming stripped 5 bases from V and 4 bases from J, with 20 bases between. The CDR3 runs to 16 residues. CDR3 loop: CASSRQPGDSFYGYTF. CDR3 coding DNA: TGTGCCAGCAGCCGACAACCAGGGGACTCCTTCTATGGCTACACCTTC.

A remark on this clonotype: A much larger clone sits a single nucleotide away, making a read error possible. CDR3 sequence reads: CATKAGLAGEHGTDTQYF. Here the CDR3 DNA reads TGTGCCACCAAGGCGGGACTAGCGGGAGAACATGGCACAGATACGCAGTATTTT. The chain joins TRBV15 to TRBJ2-3, with 14 bases identical to TRBD2. V lost 7 bases, J lost 1 base, and 10 bases stayed unmatched. There are 18 residues in the CDR3. Germline V lookup: CDR1 LNHNV, CDR2 YYDKDF (reference sequence).

This clonotype was picked up a small number of times. V and J are TRBV20-1 and TRBJ2-5; D gene ambiguous. CDR1 and CDR2 (germline): DFQATT, SNEGSKA (reference sequence). CDR3 length: 13 amino acids. Trimming stripped 3 bases from V and 3 bases from J, with 11 bases between. CDR3 region: CSARFNTEETQYF. The CDR3 coding sequence is TGCAGTGCTAGGTTCAATACCGAAGAGACCCAGTACTTC.

This clonotype has a count of ten or more. The chain employs TRBV5-5 and TRBJ1-2; D unresolved. Germline CDR1 and CDR2: SGHKS and YYEKEE (reference sequence). V shed 2 bases and J shed 3 bases, with 17 bases lying between them. This CDR3 has 16 amino acids. The CDR3 loop is CASSFFIRAEDYGYTF. CDR3 DNA sequence: TGTGCCAGCAGCTTTTTTATCCGGGCCGAAGACTATGGCTACACCTTC. Complete variable domain (other parts from reference TRBV5-5 and TRBJ1-2): DAGVTQSPTHLIKTRGQQVTLRCSPISGHKSVSWYQQVLGQGPQFIFQYYEKEERGRGNFPDRFSARQFPNYSSELNVNALLLGDSALYLCASSFFIRAEDYGYTFGSGTRLTVV.

This clonotype came up once. The rearrangement joins TRBV6-1 to TRBJ2-2, with 10 nucleotides matching TRBD2. V dropped 6 bases and J dropped 6; count of bases not matched to a gene: 7. This CDR3 comprises 15 residues. Germline assignment: CDR1 MNHNS and CDR2 SASEGT. The CDR3 sequence is CASSRSGRVSGELFF. CDR3 in DNA: TGTGCCAGCAGCCGAAGCGGGAGGGTTTCCGGGGAGCTGTTTTTT.

This sequence joins TRBV5-6 and TRBJ2-1; 7 bases agree with TRBD2. V gave up 7 bases and J gave up 5 bases; unmatched junction bases: 12. Germline CDR1 SGHDT, CDR2 YYEEEE. This CDR3 has 15 residues. The CDR3 spells CASRPPSGNNNEQFF. The CDR3, as DNA: TGTGCCAGCCGACCCCCCAGCGGGAACAACAATGAGCAGTTCTTC.

This clonotype was found a few times. V is TRBV15 and J is TRBJ1-2; D ambiguous. Germline values: CDR1 LNHNV, CDR2 YYDKDF (reference sequence). With 0 bases removed from V and 1 base from J, the gap between germline ends came to 3 bases. The length of the CDR3 is 13 residues. This chain's CDR3 is CATSREDNYGYTF. DNA for the CDR3: TGTGCCACCAGCAGAGAGGATAACTATGGCTACACCTTC. Based on the CDR3 plus reference TRBV15 and TRBJ1-2, the full variable domain is DAMVIQNPRYQVTQFGKPVTLSCSQTLNHNVMYWYQQKSSQAPKLLFHYYDKDFNNEADTPDNFQSRRPNTSFCFLDIRSPGLGDTAMYLCATSREDNYGYTFGSGTRLTVV.

The chain recombines TRBV7-2 with TRBJ2-3; 11 bases agree with TRBD2. Losses at the gene ends were 0 bases for V and 0 bases for J; bases not matched to a gene: 11. Germline V gene lookup returns CDR1 SGHTA and CDR2 FQGNSA. The length of the CDR3 is 20 residues. CDR3 nucleotide sequence: TGTGCCAGCAGCTTAGCCCCTAGCGGGGGGCTAACCTACAGCACAGATACGCAGTATTTT. This encodes CASSLAPSGGLTYSTDTQYF.

For this clonotype: This may stem from a read error, because a much larger clone lies one nucleotide away. The chain uses TRBV3-1 and TRBJ2-7; D unclear. The V gene's germline CDR1 is LGHDT and CDR2 YNNKEL (reference sequence). The length of the CDR3 is 16 residues. The ends were cut back, 6 bases at V and 2 bases at J, with 20 bases in the middle. DNA for the CDR3: TGTGCCAGCAGTCAGGAAGTGGGCATACCGCCCTACGAGCAGTACTTC. It yields the protein CASSQEVGIPPYEQYF.

This clonotype was counted many times. The V call is TRBV24-1, the J call TRBJ2-5, with 7 bases that match TRBD2. This CDR3 has 15 residues. Germline trimming cut 3 bases from V and 1 base from J; bases unmatched to any gene: 4. Germline-derived CDR1 and CDR2 are KGHDR and SFDVKD. The CDR3 loop reads CATSDRAGRQETQYF. The CDR3 DNA follows: TGTGCCACCAGTGATAGAGCGGGACGCCAAGAGACCCAGTACTTC.

The CDR3 protein is CASSLVGAGPTEETQYF. As DNA, the CDR3 is TGTGCCAGCAGCTTAGTCGGTGCGGGACCGACCGAAGAGACCCAGTACTTC. This sequence joins TRBV7-9 and TRBJ2-5, with D possibly being TRBD2 (6 bases). There are 17 residues in the CDR3. CDR1 is SEHNR, CDR2 FQNEAQ, per germline (reference sequence). The V and J ends lost 1 base and 3 bases respectively, with 18 bases between them.

The chain joins TRBV6-2 or TRBV6-3 to TRBJ2-7; the D gene is possibly TRBD1 (7 bases). CDR1 and CDR2 (germline): MNHEY, SVGEGT. The ends were cut back, 6 bases at V and 3 bases at J, with 15 bases in the middle. This CDR3 is built from 14 residues. In DNA form, the CDR3 reads TGTGCCAGCAGACGACAGGGAGGAAACTACGAGCAGTACTTC. Protein sequence: CASRRQGGNYEQYF.

The genes are TRBV20-1 and TRBJ2-7, with 7 bases aligning to TRBD1. The CDR3 has 14 amino acids. With 3 bases clipped from V and 3 bases from J, the junction kept 8 bases outside the gene matches. From germline, CDR1 is DFQATT and CDR2 SNEGSKA (reference sequence). The CDR3 loop is CSASSTGNGYEQYF. CDR3 DNA: TGCAGTGCTAGCTCGACAGGGAATGGCTACGAGCAGTACTTC.

J is TRBJ1-4 and V is TRBV7-8; D is unresolved. The CDR3 loop spans 18 amino acids. V gave up 5 bases and J gave up 0 bases, with 19 bases separating them. The germline gives CDR1 SGHVS, CDR2 FQNEAQ. The CDR3, as DNA: TGTGCCAGCAGCGTCCTTAAAATCGAGGGTGCAACTAATGAAAAACTGTTTTTT. Amino acid sequence: CASSVLKIEGATNEKLFF.

This chain connects TRBV7-9 to TRBJ2-5, with 7 bases identical to TRBD1. The CDR3 loop spans 16 amino acids. The J segment lost 1 base and the V segment lost 4 bases, leaving 9 bases of the junction unmatched. Germline V gene sequence: CDR1 SEHNR, CDR2 FQNEAQ (reference sequence). CDR3 nucleotides: TGTGCCAGCAGCTCCAGGACAGGAGGAGCCCAAGAGACCCAGTACTTC. It specifies CASSSRTGGAQETQYF.

The chain links TRBV6-5 to TRBJ2-3; D unclear. Germline CDR1 and CDR2: MNHEY and SVGAGI. Trimming stripped 4 bases from V and 2 bases from J, with 10 bases between. This CDR3 is 14 amino acids long. The CDR3 bases are TGTGCCAGCAGTTCCTTTCTGTCCACAGATACGCAGTATTTT. As protein: CASSSFLSTDTQYF.

This clonotype turned up a few times. The chain recombines TRBV29-1 with TRBJ2-1; the match to TRBD2 covers 12 bases. V shed 6 bases and J 14 bases; nucleotides not matched to a gene: 11. The CDR3 is 13 residues long. CDR1 and CDR2 from the germline V gene are SQVTM and ANQGSEA. The chain's CDR3 is CSVRTGTSGRKFF. CDR3 coding DNA: TGCAGCGTCCGCACGGGTACTAGCGGGAGGAAGTTCTTC.

This clonotype was observed a few times. The genes are TRBV5-1 and TRBJ2-4; tentatively, D is TRBD1 (7 bases). Germline CDR1 SGHRS, CDR2 YFSETQ. Trimming pared 1 base from V and 0 bases from J, leaving 11 bases between. The CDR3 contains 16 residues. CDR3 coding DNA: TGCGCCAGCAGCTTGTCAGGGGGACTAGCCAAAAACATTCAGTACTTC. Protein sequence: CASSLSGGLAKNIQYF.

In this sample, this clonotype turned up a few times. This likely comes from a read error, as the CDR3 has no conserved phenylalanine or tryptophan at its end. The rearrangement uses TRBV12-3 or TRBV12-4 and TRBJ2-1; TRBD2 aligns across 9 bases. V lost 7 bases to trimming and J lost 5 bases; unmatched junction nucleotides: 6. This CDR3 has 14 residues. The CDR3 sequence is CASTTTSGNNEQFL. CDR3 in DNA: TGTGCCAGCACTACGACTAGCGGAAACAATGAGCAGTTCCTC.

This clonotype occurred a few times. The chain uses TRBV7-9 and TRBJ2-1; 8 bases fit TRBD2. The junction had 6 bases not matched to a gene; V was cut back by 1 base and J by 10 bases. The CDR3 covers 14 residues. From germline, CDR1 is SEHNR and CDR2 FQNEAQ (reference sequence). The CDR3 nucleotides read TGTGCCAGCAGCTTAGGAGCGGGAGCGCTGGAGCAGTTCTTC. Protein: CASSLGAGALEQFF.

This clonotype was seen at least ten times. The rearrangement uses TRBV11-3 and TRBJ2-7, with a weak D call TRBD2 (6 bases). Per germline, CDR1 SGHNT and CDR2 YENEEA. The CDR3 totals 15 residues. V gave up 3 bases and J gave up 1 base, with 13 bases separating them. The CDR3 protein is CASSFMRGISYEQYF. The CDR3 region has the DNA TGTGCCAGCAGCTTTATGCGGGGAATATCCTACGAGCAGTACTTC.